This is a list of T cell receptor beta chains from one sample in a study of T cells after yellow fever vaccination. TCRdb re-analysed the 5' RACE reads in MiXCR, keeping a single row per CDR3 protein. The table lists hundreds of thousands of distinct CDR3 sequences, 12% of them singletons. This material consisted of PBMCs, taken on the day of the yellow fever booster vaccination. These receptors all come from a man between 25 and 39 years old who received the YFV17D yellow fever vaccine. Both conserved end residues are part of each CDR3. D genes are given only for firm matches. For some rows the clone size is stated as once, few or many, or as a class when expanded; others skip it.

TRBV12-3/TRBV12-4	NA	many	TRBJ2-5	TGTGCCAGCAGTAAAAGCGCGACCCAGTACTTC	CASSKSATQYF
TRBV5-4	NA	NA	TRBJ2-1	TGTGCCAGCAGCTTCTACAGGGACGGAATGCAGTTCTTC	CASSFYRDGMQFF
TRBV20-1	NA	many	TRBJ2-3	TGCAGTGCTAGAGATGTGGTGACAGTCACAGATACGCAGTATTTT	CSARDVVTVTDTQYF
TRBV6-1	NA	few	TRBJ2-5	TGTGCCAGCAGGGATCAGGGGCGGCAGGAGACCCAGTACTTC	CASRDQGRQETQYF
TRBV9	NA	NA	TRBJ2-3	TGTGCCAGCAGCGTATTTCAATTGACAGATACGCAGTATTTT	CASSVFQLTDTQYF
TRBV5-1	NA	many	TRBJ1-1	TGCGCCAGCAGAGGGGAAACTGAAGCTTTCTTT	CASRGETEAFF
TRBV29-1	NA	few	TRBJ1-1	TGCAGCGTTGAGGGATTGGGCACTGAAGCTTTCTTT	CSVEGLGTEAFF
TRBV28	TRBD2	few	TRBJ2-7	TGTGCCAGCAGTCCCGGACTAGCGGGAGCAGTCGAGCAGTACTTC	CASSPGLAGAVEQYF
TRBV5-4	TRBD2	few	TRBJ2-1	TGTGCCAGCAGTTATGGGCCCCCAGGACTAGCGATCCATGAGCAGTTCTTC	CASSYGPPGLAIHEQFF
TRBV5-1	TRBD2	NA	TRBJ2-3	TGCGCCAGCAGCTTTGGGACTATAACGGGGGATACGCAGTATTTT	CASSFGTITGDTQYF
TRBV7-9	TRBD1	NA	TRBJ2-1	TGTGCCAGCAGTTCGGACAGGAGCTCCTACAATGAGCAGTTCTTC	CASSSDRSSYNEQFF